These T cell receptor beta chains were read from a single sample in a study of T cells after yellow fever vaccination. From the 5' RACE reads, TCRdb called clonotypes with MiXCR, one entry per CDR3 protein. The sample records some 350,000 distinct CDR3 sequences, over 3.5% being singletons. The specimen was PBMCs, collected 5 days after the yellow fever booster vaccination. Receptors originate from a man aged 18 to 35 who received the YFV17D yellow fever vaccine. CDR3s include the opening cysteine and the closing phenylalanine or tryptophan. D genes are given only for firm matches. Clone sizes are given selectively: once, few, many, or a class where the clone is expanded.

D: .
length: 13
size: .
V: TRBV9
J: TRBJ2-5
CDR3: CASSPRFGETQYF
DNA: TGTGCCAGCAGCCCCCGGTTTGGAGAGACCCAGTACTTC

D: TRBD2
length: 15
size: .
V: TRBV5-6
J: TRBJ2-3
CDR3: CASSKGLAGWDTQYF
DNA: TGTGCCAGCAGCAAGGGACTAGCGGGGTGGGATACGCAGTATTTT

D: TRBD2
length: 15
size: .
V: TRBV6-5
J: TRBJ2-5
CDR3: CASRSSGGVGETQYF
DNA: TGTGCCAGCAGGTCTAGCGGAGGGGTCGGAGAGACCCAGTACTTC

D: .
length: 15
size: many
V: TRBV7-2
J: TRBJ1-5
CDR3: CASSLEGRVDQPQHF
DNA: TGTGCCAGCAGCTTAGAGGGGAGAGTGGATCAGCCCCAGCATTTT

D: .
length: 16
size: .
V: TRBV21-1
J: TRBJ2-5
CDR3: CASPLSSDRSQETQYF
DNA: TGTGCCAGCCCACTATCGAGTGACAGGAGCCAAGAGACCCAGTACTTC

D: TRBD2
length: 16
size: .
V: TRBV4-3
J: TRBJ2-3
CDR3: CASSQGLAGGPNTQYF
DNA: TGCGCCAGCAGCCAGGGGCTAGCGGGGGGACCAAATACGCAGTATTTT

D: .
length: 12
size: few
V: TRBV23-1
J: TRBJ1-5
CDR3: CASSQFYQPQHF
DNA: TGCGCCAGCAGTCAATTTTACCAGCCCCAGCATTTT

D: TRBD1
length: 14
size: few
V: TRBV6-2/TRBV6-3
J: TRBJ2-5
CDR3: CASSFNRGRETQYF
DNA: TGTGCCAGCAGCTTCAACAGGGGCAGGGAGACCCAGTACTTC

D: .
length: 16
size: many
V: TRBV7-9
J: TRBJ2-5
CDR3: CASSPLRSGQQETQYF
DNA: TGTGCCAGCAGCCCTCTCAGGAGTGGGCAGCAAGAGACCCAGTACTTC

D: TRBD1
length: 15
size: few
V: TRBV5-1
J: TRBJ1-4
CDR3: CASSLDPGQGQKLFF
DNA: TGCGCCAGCAGCTTGGATCCTGGACAGGGGCAAAAACTGTTTTTT

D: TRBD2
length: 17
size: many
V: TRBV4-1
J: TRBJ2-3
CDR3: CASSQEWASGGTDTQYF
DNA: TGCGCCAGCAGCCAAGAATGGGCTAGCGGGGGCACAGATACGCAGTATTTT

D: .
length: 16
size: many
V: TRBV4-3
J: TRBJ2-5
CDR3: CASSRDVGVRQETQYF
DNA: TGCGCCAGCAGCCGGGACGTCGGGGTTCGACAAGAGACCCAGTACTTC

D: .
length: 11
size: few
V: TRBV20-1
J: TRBJ1-1
CDR3: CRPSGNTEAFF
DNA: TGCAGGCCCAGCGGGAACACTGAAGCTTTCTTT

D: TRBD1
length: 16
size: .
V: TRBV20-1
J: TRBJ2-2
CDR3: CSARLGQGGYTGELFF
DNA: TGCAGTGCTAGATTGGGACAGGGGGGATACACCGGGGAGCTGTTTTTT

D: .
length: 14
size: few
V: TRBV5-1
J: TRBJ2-3
CDR3: CASSTQPTADTQYF
DNA: TGCGCCAGCAGCACCCAACCCACGGCAGATACGCAGTATTTT

D: .
length: 14
size: many
V: TRBV4-3
J: TRBJ1-2
CDR3: CASSQDAGNYGYTF
DNA: TGCGCCAGCAGCCAAGATGCGGGGAACTATGGCTACACCTTC

D: .
length: 13
size: many
V: TRBV5-1
J: TRBJ2-1
CDR3: CASSLGLLDEQFF
DNA: TGCGCCAGCAGCTTGGGACTGCTCGATGAGCAGTTCTTC

D: .
length: 15
size: many
V: TRBV20-1
J: TRBJ2-5
CDR3: CSARVSGTAQETQYF
DNA: TGCAGTGCTAGAGTCTCGGGAACAGCTCAAGAGACCCAGTACTTC

D: TRBD1
length: 15
size: .
V: TRBV20-1
J: TRBJ2-1
CDR3: CSAARTGRSYNEQFF
DNA: TGCAGTGCTGCCCGGACAGGGCGCTCCTACAATGAGCAGTTCTTC

D: TRBD2
length: 15
size: .
V: TRBV7-6
J: TRBJ2-1
CDR3: CASSRTSGVYNEQFF
DNA: TGTGCCAGCAGCCGGACTAGCGGGGTCTACAATGAGCAGTTCTTC

D: .
length: 14
size: .
V: TRBV19
J: TRBJ1-1
CDR3: CASSGTPGNTEAFF
DNA: TGTGCCAGTAGTGGGACTCCAGGGAACACTGAAGCTTTCTTT

D: TRBD2
length: 16
size: few
V: TRBV12-3/TRBV12-4
J: TRBJ2-3
CDR3: CASIGTSGGSTDTQYF
DNA: TGTGCCAGCATTGGGACTAGCGGGGGCAGCACAGATACGCAGTATTTT

D: TRBD1
length: 17
size: many
V: TRBV6-6
J: TRBJ2-3
CDR3: CASSTLAQTGITDTQYF
DNA: TGTGCCAGCAGCACTCTCGCGCAGACAGGGATCACAGATACGCAGTATTTT

D: .
length: 16
size: few
V: TRBV29-1
J: TRBJ2-7
CDR3: CSVGASVDRSSYEQYF
DNA: TGCAGCGTTGGCGCCTCAGTTGACAGGAGCTCCTACGAGCAGTACTTC

D: .
length: 17
size: .
V: TRBV2
J: TRBJ2-6
CDR3: CASRGGTSISGANVLTF
DNA: TGTGCCAGCAGGGGCGGGACATCCATCTCTGGGGCCAACGTCCTGACTTTC

D: .
length: 14
size: .
V: TRBV20-1
J: TRBJ2-3
CDR3: CSASRSLAADTQYF
DNA: TGCAGTGCTTCGCGGAGTCTAGCAGCCGATACGCAGTATTTT

D: TRBD1
length: 16
size: many
V: TRBV20-1
J: TRBJ2-7
CDR3: CSARGADRGDAYEQYF
DNA: TGCAGTGCTAGAGGCGCAGACAGGGGGGACGCTTACGAGCAGTACTTC

D: .
length: 15
size: few
V: TRBV7-3
J: TRBJ2-5
CDR3: CASRRPRSRRETQYF
DNA: TGTGCCAGCAGACGGCCTAGGAGCCGTCGGGAGACCCAGTACTTC

D: .
length: 14
size: .
V: TRBV20-1
J: TRBJ2-1
CDR3: CSARTAYVYNEQFF
DNA: TGCAGTGCTAGGACAGCTTACGTCTACAATGAGCAGTTCTTC

D: .
length: 11
size: many
V: TRBV5-4
J: TRBJ1-2
CDR3: CASSRDYGYTF
DNA: TGTGCCAGCAGCCGGGACTATGGCTACACCTTC

D: .
length: 14
size: .
V: TRBV28
J: TRBJ2-5
CDR3: CASSFTVIQETQYF
DNA: TGTGCCAGCAGTTTTACGGTGATCCAAGAGACCCAGTACTTC

D: TRBD1
length: 15
size: many
V: TRBV4-1
J: TRBJ2-7
CDR3: CASSHIGQGRGEQYF
DNA: TGCGCCAGCAGCCATATAGGACAGGGTAGAGGAGAGCAGTACTTC

D: TRBD1
length: 14
size: .
V: TRBV12-3/TRBV12-4
J: TRBJ2-7
CDR3: CASSLTRGFDEQYF
DNA: TGTGCCAGCAGTTTAACCAGGGGGTTTGACGAGCAGTACTTC

D: .
length: 13
size: few
V: TRBV7-2
J: TRBJ2-5
CDR3: CASSLGSVETQYF
DNA: TGTGCCAGCAGCTTAGGTAGCGTGGAGACCCAGTACTTC

D: .
length: 16
size: .
V: TRBV9
J: TRBJ2-2
CDR3: CASSVDRGMNTGELFF
DNA: TGTGCCAGCAGCGTAGATCGGGGAATGAACACCGGGGAGCTGTTTTTT

D: .
length: 16
size: few
V: TRBV6-5
J: TRBJ2-7
CDR3: CASSFDFRSSSYEQYF
DNA: TGTGCCAGCAGCTTTGACTTCAGGTCCAGCTCCTACGAGCAGTACTTC

D: .
length: 16
size: .
V: TRBV5-4
J: TRBJ1-3
CDR3: CASRPGTPYSGNTIYF
DNA: TGTGCCAGCAGACCCGGGACGCCGTACTCTGGAAACACCATATATTTT

D: .
length: 14
size: many
V: TRBV5-1
J: TRBJ1-2
CDR3: CASSPEKGVYGYTF
DNA: TGCGCCAGCAGCCCCGAGAAAGGGGTCTATGGCTACACCTTC

D: .
length: 12
size: .
V: TRBV29-1
J: TRBJ2-7
CDR3: CSIKTGAYEQYF
DNA: TGCAGCATAAAGACAGGCGCCTACGAGCAGTACTTC

D: .
length: 11
size: many
V: TRBV5-6
J: TRBJ2-7
CDR3: CASSPLKGEYF
DNA: TGTGCCAGCAGCCCACTAAAAGGGGAGTACTTC

D: TRBD2
length: 16
size: .
V: TRBV20-1
J: TRBJ2-5
CDR3: CSALPGLAGAQETQYF
DNA: TGCAGTGCTTTGCCTGGACTAGCGGGGGCCCAAGAGACCCAGTACTTC

D: TRBD1
length: 13
size: many
V: TRBV7-2
J: TRBJ1-1
CDR3: CASSPRQGTEAFF
DNA: TGTGCCAGCAGCCCCCGACAGGGAACGGAAGCTTTCTTT

D: TRBD1
length: 15
size: .
V: TRBV5-1
J: TRBJ1-5
CDR3: CASSPGTGEFQPQHF
DNA: TGCGCCAGCAGCCCGGGGACAGGCGAGTTTCAGCCCCAGCATTTT

D: .
length: 17
size: few
V: TRBV6-1
J: TRBJ1-6
CDR3: CASSETTRGSYNSPLHF
DNA: TGTGCCAGCAGTGAAACGACCCGCGGCTCCTATAATTCACCCCTCCACTTT

D: TRBD2
length: 15
size: few
V: TRBV5-1
J: TRBJ2-3
CDR3: CASGLAGRGTDTQYF
DNA: TGCGCCAGCGGCCTGGCCGGGAGGGGCACAGATACGCAGTATTTT

D: .
length: 13
size: .
V: TRBV14
J: TRBJ1-2
CDR3: CASSPRGAGGYTF
DNA: TGTGCCAGCAGCCCGAGGGGGGCGGGCGGCTACACCTTC

D: TRBD1
length: 14
size: few
V: TRBV5-6
J: TRBJ2-5
CDR3: CASSRDRDQETQYF
DNA: TGTGCCAGCAGCCGAGACAGGGACCAAGAGACCCAGTACTTC

D: .
length: 15
size: .
V: TRBV5-4
J: TRBJ2-5
CDR3: CASSYTLQGRGTQYF
DNA: TGTGCCAGCAGCTACACCCTACAGGGAAGAGGGACCCAGTACTTC

D: .
length: 17
size: .
V: TRBV6-2/TRBV6-3
J: TRBJ2-7
CDR3: CASSYESGTGLTYEQYF
DNA: TGTGCCAGCAGTTACGAGAGCGGAACAGGGTTGACCTACGAGCAGTACTTC

D: TRBD2
length: 14
size: .
V: TRBV3-1
J: TRBJ2-7
CDR3: CASSLRGGPGEQYF
DNA: TGTGCCAGCAGCCTCCGGGGGGGCCCGGGCGAGCAGTACTTC

D: .
length: 15
size: few
V: TRBV29-1
J: TRBJ1-2
CDR3: CSVEGTGGLTYGYTF
DNA: TGCAGCGTTGAGGGGACGGGCGGATTAACTTATGGCTACACCTTC

D: .
length: 11
size: many
V: TRBV6-2/TRBV6-3
J: TRBJ1-5
CDR3: CASGTVMAQHF
DNA: TGTGCCAGCGGGACTGTCATGGCCCAGCATTTT

D: .
length: 15
size: many
V: TRBV10-1
J: TRBJ2-3
CDR3: CASSTGTSSTDTQYF
DNA: TGCGCCAGCAGTACCGGGACTTCTAGCACAGATACGCAGTATTTT

D: TRBD1
length: 16
size: .
V: TRBV24-1
J: TRBJ2-5
CDR3: CATSDPQQGAQETQYF
DNA: TGTGCCACCAGTGATCCGCAACAGGGGGCTCAAGAGACCCAGTACTTC

D: .
length: 13
size: .
V: TRBV10-3
J: TRBJ1-1
CDR3: CAISERGNTEAFF
DNA: TGTGCCATCAGTGAAAGGGGCAACACTGAAGCTTTCTTT

D: .
length: 13
size: .
V: TRBV25-1
J: TRBJ1-1
CDR3: CASSGTGWSEAFF
DNA: TGTGCCAGCAGTGGCACAGGGTGGTCTGAAGCTTTCTTT

D: TRBD1
length: 16
size: .
V: TRBV2
J: TRBJ2-1
CDR3: CASSLSGTGWYNEQFF
DNA: TGTGCCAGCAGTCTATCCGGGACAGGGTGGTACAATGAGCAGTTCTTC

D: TRBD1
length: 15
size: few
V: TRBV7-8
J: TRBJ1-1
CDR3: CASSTRTGRGTEAFF
DNA: TGTGCCAGCAGCACACGGACAGGGCGCGGCACTGAAGCTTTCTTT

D: .
length: 13
size: .
V: TRBV20-1
J: TRBJ1-1
CDR3: CSARGTIDTEAFF
DNA: TGCAGTGCTAGGGGGACGATAGACACTGAAGCTTTCTTT

D: .
length: 13
size: many
V: TRBV10-3
J: TRBJ2-2
CDR3: CAIGRPNTGELFF
DNA: TGTGCCATCGGACGGCCGAACACCGGGGAGCTGTTTTTT